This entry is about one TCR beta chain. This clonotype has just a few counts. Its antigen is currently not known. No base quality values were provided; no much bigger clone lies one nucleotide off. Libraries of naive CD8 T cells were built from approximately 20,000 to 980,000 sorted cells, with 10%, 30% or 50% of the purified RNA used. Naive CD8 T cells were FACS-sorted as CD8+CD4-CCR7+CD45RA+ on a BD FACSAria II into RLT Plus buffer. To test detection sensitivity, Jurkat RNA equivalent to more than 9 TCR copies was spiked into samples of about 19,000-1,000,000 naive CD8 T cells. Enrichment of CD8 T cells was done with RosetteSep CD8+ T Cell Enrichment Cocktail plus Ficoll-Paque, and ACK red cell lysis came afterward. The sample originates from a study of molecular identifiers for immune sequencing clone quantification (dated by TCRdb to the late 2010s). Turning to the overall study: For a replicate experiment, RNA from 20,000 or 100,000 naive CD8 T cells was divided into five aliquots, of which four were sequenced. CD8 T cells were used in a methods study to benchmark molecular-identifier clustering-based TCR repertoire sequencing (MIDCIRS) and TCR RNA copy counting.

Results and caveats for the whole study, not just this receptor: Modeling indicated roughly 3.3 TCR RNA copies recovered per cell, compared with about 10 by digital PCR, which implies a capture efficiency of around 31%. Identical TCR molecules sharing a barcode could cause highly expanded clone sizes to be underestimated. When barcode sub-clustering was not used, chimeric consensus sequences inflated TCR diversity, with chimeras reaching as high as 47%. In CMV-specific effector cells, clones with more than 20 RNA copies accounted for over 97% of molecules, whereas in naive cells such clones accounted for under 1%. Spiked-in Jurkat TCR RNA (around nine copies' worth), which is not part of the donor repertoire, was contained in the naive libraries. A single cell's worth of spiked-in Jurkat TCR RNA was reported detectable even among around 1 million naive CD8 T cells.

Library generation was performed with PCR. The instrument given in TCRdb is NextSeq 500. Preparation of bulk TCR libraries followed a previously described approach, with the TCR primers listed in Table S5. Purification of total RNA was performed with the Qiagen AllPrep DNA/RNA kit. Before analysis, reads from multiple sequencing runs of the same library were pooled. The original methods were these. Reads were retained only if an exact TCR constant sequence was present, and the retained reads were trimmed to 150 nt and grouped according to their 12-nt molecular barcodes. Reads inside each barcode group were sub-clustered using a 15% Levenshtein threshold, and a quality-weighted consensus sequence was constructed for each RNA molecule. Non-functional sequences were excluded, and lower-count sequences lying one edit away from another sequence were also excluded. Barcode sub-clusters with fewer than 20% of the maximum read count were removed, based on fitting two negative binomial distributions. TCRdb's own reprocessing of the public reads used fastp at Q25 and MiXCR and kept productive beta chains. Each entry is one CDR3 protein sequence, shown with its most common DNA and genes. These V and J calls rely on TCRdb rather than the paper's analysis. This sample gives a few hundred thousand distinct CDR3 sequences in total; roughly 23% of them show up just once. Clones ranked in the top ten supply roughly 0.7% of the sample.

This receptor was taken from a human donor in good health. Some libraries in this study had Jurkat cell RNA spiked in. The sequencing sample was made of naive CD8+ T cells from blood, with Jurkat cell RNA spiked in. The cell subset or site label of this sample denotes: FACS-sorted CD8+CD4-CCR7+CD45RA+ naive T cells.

The sequenced DNA is TGTGCCAGTAGGAAAGGGAACACTGAAGCTTTCTTT. Its protein reads: CASRKGNTEAFF. This chain is built from TRBV19 and TRBJ1-1; the D gene cannot be named for sure. CDR1 and CDR2, per the germline V gene (reference sequence), are LNHDA and SQIVND. The CDR3, from cysteine to phenylalanine, totals 12 residues. Only CDR3 DNA is held: 36 bases, read in frame from base 1. Trimming at the junction amounts to 6 bases on V and 1 base on J, and the germline ends lie 6 bases apart. With the portions outside the CDR3 filled from the reference TRBV19 and TRBJ1-1 genes, the complete variable region becomes DGGITQSPKYLFRKEGQNVTLSCEQNLNHDAMYWYRQDPGQGLRLIYYSQIVNDFQKGDIAEGYSVSREKKESFPLTVTSAQKNPTAFYLCASRKGNTEAFFGQGTRLTVV.